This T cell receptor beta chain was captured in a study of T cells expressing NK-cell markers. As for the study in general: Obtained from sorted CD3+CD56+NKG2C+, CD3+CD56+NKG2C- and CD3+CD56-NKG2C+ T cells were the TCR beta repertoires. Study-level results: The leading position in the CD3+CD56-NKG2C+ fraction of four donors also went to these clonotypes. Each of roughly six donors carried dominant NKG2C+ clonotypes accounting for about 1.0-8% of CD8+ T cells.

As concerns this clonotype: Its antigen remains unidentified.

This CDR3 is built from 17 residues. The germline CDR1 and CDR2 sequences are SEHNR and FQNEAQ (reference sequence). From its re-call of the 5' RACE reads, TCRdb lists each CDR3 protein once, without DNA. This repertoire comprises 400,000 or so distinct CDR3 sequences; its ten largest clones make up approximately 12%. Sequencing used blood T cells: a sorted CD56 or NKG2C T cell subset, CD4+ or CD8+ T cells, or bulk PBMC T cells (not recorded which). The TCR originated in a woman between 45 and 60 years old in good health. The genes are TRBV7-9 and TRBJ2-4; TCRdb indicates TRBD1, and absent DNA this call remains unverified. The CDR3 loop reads CASSFQGGVSAKNIQYF. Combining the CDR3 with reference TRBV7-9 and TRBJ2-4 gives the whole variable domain DTGVSQNPRHKITKRGQNVTFRCDPISEHNRLYWYRQTLGQGPEFLTYFQNEAQLEKSRLLSDRFSAERPKGSFSTLEIQRTEQGDSAMYLCASSFQGGVSAKNIQYFGAGTRLSVL.